The 20 T cell receptor beta chains listed next were all sequenced from one sample in a study of blood T cell repertoires in COVID-19. The protocol was immunoSEQ multiplex PCR, while the TCRdb copy is restricted to in-frame clones and leaves out a portion. The sample lists some 14,000 clones; around 88% were seen once. The sequenced material came from peripheral blood. The receptors come from a human donor with active COVID-19. The donor label of this sample is uncertain.

This clone was detected only a few times. V gene TRBV5-5 combines with J gene TRBJ1-1, with a tentative D call TRBD1 (6 bases). The CDR3 loop spans 15 amino acids. Germline V gives CDR1 SGHKS, CDR2 YYEKEE (reference sequence). Trimming took off 1 base at V and 0 bases at J, with 10 bases between the two ends. In DNA form, the CDR3 reads TGTGCCAGCAGCTTGCCGGGGACACTGAACACTGAAGCTTTCTTT. Amino acid sequence: CASSLPGTLNTEAFF.

This sequence joins TRBV5-1 and TRBJ1-2, with 7 nucleotides matching TRBD1. V was clipped by 4 bases and J by 1 base; unmatched bases: 19. Germline CDR1 SGHRS, CDR2 YFSETQ. The CDR3 is 19 amino acids. The CDR3 sequence: CASSLRSGTAKSHNYGYTF. In nucleotides, the CDR3 is TGCGCCAGCAGCCTAAGGTCCGGGACAGCCAAATCCCATAACTATGGCTACACCTTC.

The chain combines TRBV14 with TRBJ2-7; 7 bases map to TRBD2. CDR1 SGHDN and CDR2 FVKESK come from the germline V gene. The CDR3 has 14 residues. The V gene end was trimmed by 7 bases and the J gene end by 1 base; junction bases not matched to a gene: 7. This CDR3 is CASNEGRGSYEQYF. Written as DNA, the CDR3 is TGTGCCAGCAACGAGGGGAGGGGTTCCTACGAGCAGTACTTC.

The chain couples TRBV30 to TRBJ1-3; no definite D call. Trimming stripped 0 bases from V and 2 bases from J, with 14 bases between. The CDR3 extends over 16 amino acids. Germline values: CDR1 GTSNPN, CDR2 SVGIG (reference sequence). CDR3: CAWSVQDMVTGNTIYF. The CDR3 DNA is TGTGCCTGGAGTGTACAAGATATGGTAACTGGAAACACCATATATTTT.

This chain connects TRBV5-5 to TRBJ2-5, with D perhaps matching TRBD1 (5 bases). This CDR3 region has 14 residues. V was trimmed by 0 bases and J by 5 bases, leaving 11 bases between them. Per the germline V gene, CDR1 is SGHKS and CDR2 is YYEKEE (reference sequence). The CDR3 nucleotides read TGTGCCAGCAGCTTGGGTGTGGGGCGGGAGACCCAGTACTTC. The encoded protein is CASSLGVGRETQYF.

The sample holds a few counts of this clone. The genes are TRBV6-5 and TRBJ1-5, with 7 bases that match TRBD1. The trim removed 0 bases at V and 6 bases at J, leaving 2 bases unmatched. The germline gives CDR1 MNHEY, CDR2 SVGAGI. The CDR3 totals 14 residues. CDR3 amino acids: CASSYSGGSQPQHF. In nucleotides, the CDR3 is TGTGCCAGCAGTTACTCAGGGGGCTCTCAGCCCCAGCATTTT.

The V gene is TRBV9, the J gene TRBJ2-1, with 11 bases aligning to TRBD2. Per germline, CDR1 SGDLS and CDR2 YYNGEE. Germline trimming cut 6 bases from V and 4 bases from J; bases unmatched to any gene: 6. The CDR3 covers 15 residues. The CDR3 nucleotides are TGTGCCAGCACCCCGAGGACTAGCGGGTACAATGAGCAGTTCTTC. Protein sequence: CASTPRTSGYNEQFF.

This chain joins TRBV28 and TRBJ1-6, with D tentatively TRBD1 (5 bases). Germline-derived CDR1 and CDR2 are MDHEN and SYDVKM. The length of the CDR3 is 14 residues. V was trimmed by 6 bases and J by 9 bases, leaving 15 bases between them. CDR3 sequence reads: CASRLGQGGSPLHF. The CDR3 DNA is TGTGCCAGCAGGCTAGGGCAGGGCGGTTCACCCCTCCACTTT.

The chain employs TRBV5-1 and TRBJ2-5, with D perhaps matching TRBD1 (6 bases). Trimming stripped 3 bases from V and 5 bases from J, with 20 bases between. Looked up from germline, CDR1 is SGHRS and CDR2 is YFSETQ. This CDR3 contains 16 residues. CDR3: CASSWGTQGVVETQYF. The CDR3, as DNA: TGCGCCAGCAGCTGGGGAACACAGGGTGTAGTTGAGACCCAGTACTTC.

This chain joins TRBV5-1 and TRBJ2-2; 12 nucleotides align to TRBD1. Germline V lookup: CDR1 SGHRS, CDR2 YFSETQ. The CDR3 covers 17 residues. V shed 2 bases and J 7 bases; nucleotides not matched to a gene: 9. The CDR3 nucleotides are TGCGCCAGCAGCTTAACGGGACAGGGGGCTTCTGGCGGGGAGCTGTTTTTT. It codes for CASSLTGQGASGGELFF.

The rearrangement uses TRBV2 and TRBJ2-5; TRBD2 aligns across 8 bases. V was pared by 7 bases and J by 7 bases, with 8 bases of the junction left unmatched. The germline gives CDR1 SNHLY, CDR2 FYNNEI. The CDR3 is 13 residues long. Here the CDR3 DNA reads TGTGCCAGCAACGGGGGGGAAGGAAGGACCCAGTACTTC. It specifies CASNGGEGRTQYF.

The chain uses TRBV7-2 and TRBJ2-5; the D gene is possibly TRBD2 (5 bases). Per germline, CDR1 SGHTA and CDR2 FQGNSA. Trimming took 5 bases from V and 2 from J, leaving 15 bases between them. This CDR3 region has 15 residues. CDR3 residues: CASSPALAGQETQYF. The DNA of the CDR3 is TGTGCCAGCAGCCCGGCGTTGGCGGGTCAAGAGACCCAGTACTTC. The full variable domain, its missing parts supplied by reference TRBV7-2 and TRBJ2-5, is GAGVSQSPSNKVTEKGKDVELRCDPISGHTALYWYRQSLGQGLEFLIYFQGNSAPDKSGLPSDRFSAERTGGSVSTLTIQRTQQEDSAVYLCASSPALAGQETQYFGPGTRLLVL.

This chain uses TRBV28 with TRBJ2-1, with D tentatively TRBD2 (6 bases). The CDR3 runs 15 residues. Between the trimmed V and J ends, which lost 6 bases and 4 bases, there was a span of 16 bases. Germline V gives CDR1 MDHEN, CDR2 SYDVKM. The CDR3 nucleotides are TGTGCCAGCAGCCAAGGAGGAGGGAGATACAATGAGCAGTTCTTC. As protein: CASSQGGGRYNEQFF. The whole variable domain, remainder taken from reference TRBV28 and TRBJ2-1, is DVKVTQSSRYLVKRTGEKVFLECVQDMDHENMFWYRQDPGLGLRLIYFSYDVKMKEKGDIPEGYSVSREKKERFSLILESASTNQTSMYLCASSQGGGRYNEQFFGPGTRLTVL.

The gene calls are TRBV4-2 and TRBJ2-1; D is undetermined. There are 15 residues in the CDR3. V lost 1 base and J lost 0, with 7 bases in between. Germline V lookup: CDR1 LGHNA, CDR2 YNFKEQ. CDR3 region: CASSQVMSSYNEQFF. The CDR3 DNA reads TGTGCCAGCAGCCAAGTGATGAGCTCCTACAATGAGCAGTTCTTC.

This chain uses TRBV11-3 with TRBJ2-7; no clear D gene. There are 12 residues in the CDR3. Germline assignment: CDR1 SGHNT and CDR2 YENEEA. The V end was cut by 3 bases, the J end by 5 bases, with 8 bases between. This CDR3 reads CASSFGVDEQYF. CDR3 DNA: TGTGCCAGCAGCTTCGGAGTGGACGAGCAGTACTTC. Combining the CDR3 with reference TRBV11-3 and TRBJ2-7 gives the whole variable domain EAGVVQSPRYKIIEKKQPVAFWCNPISGHNTLYWYLQNLGQGPELLIRYENEEAVDDSQLPKDRFSAERLKGVDSTLKIQPAELGDSAVYLCASSFGVDEQYFGPGTRLTVT.

The V and J genes are TRBV2 and TRBJ1-2; 9 nucleotides align to TRBD1. Germline CDR1 and CDR2: SNHLY and FYNNEI. CDR3 size: 13 residues. The junction had 3 bases not matched to a gene; V was cut back by 7 bases and J by 3 bases. Here the CDR3 DNA reads TGTGCCAGCAATACAGGGGGCGACTATGGCTACACCTTC. As protein: CASNTGGDYGYTF.

The rearrangement uses TRBV4-2 and TRBJ2-1; 11 positions match TRBD2. Per germline, CDR1 LGHNA and CDR2 YNFKEQ. The V gene end was trimmed by 0 bases and the J gene end by 3 bases; junction bases not matched to a gene: 1. This CDR3 comprises 16 residues. Here the CDR3 DNA reads TGTGCCAGCAGCCAAGATGGGACTAGCGGCTACAATGAGCAGTTCTTC. Protein sequence: CASSQDGTSGYNEQFF.

For this clone: One end of the junction varies from germline; a read error may be responsible. CDR3 nucleotide sequence: TGTGCTAGCAGCCCCTGGGGGCGGGCAGCCTACAATGAGCAGTTCTTC. As protein: CASSPWGRAAYNEQFF. The V gene is TRBV7-7, the J gene TRBJ2-1, with D tentatively TRBD1 (6 bases). Germline CDR1 and CDR2: SSHAT and FNYEAQ (reference sequence). The CDR3 consists of 16 residues.

Only one count was recorded for this clone. J is TRBJ1-2 and V is TRBV5-1; D possibly corresponds to TRBD1 (6 bases). The CDR3 extends over 14 amino acids. In germline, CDR1 is SGHRS, CDR2 YFSETQ. V gave up 4 bases and J gave up 4 bases, with 14 bases separating them. CDR3 protein: CASSPGTGPYGYTF. In DNA form, the CDR3 reads TGCGCCAGCAGCCCCGGTACAGGGCCCTATGGCTACACCTTC.

J is TRBJ2-7 and V is TRBV27, with 8 bases aligning to TRBD2. The CDR3 contains 16 residues. V lost 5 bases and J lost 0; bases outside the gene matches: 9. Germline V gives CDR1 MNHEY, CDR2 SMNVEV (reference sequence). CDR3 DNA: TGTGCCAGCAGTCCGGGTCCGGGACTAGGCTCCTACGAGCAGTACTTC. Translation: CASSPGPGLGSYEQYF.